This record concerns one T cell receptor beta chain sequence. This clonotype was seen repeatedly, ten times or more. This receptor's antigen is unknown. No much larger clone exists at a distance of one base, and base qualities are not known. V ends up 5 bases short and J 9 bases short, with an unmatched junction base count of 10. The CDR3 sequence holds 15 residues, the cysteine and phenylalanine included. CDR3 DNA is the only sequence kept; it has 45 bases, read in frame from the first base. The germline V gene gives CDR1 as SGHTA and CDR2 as FQGNSA. This record belongs to a study of T cells after yellow fever vaccination (dated by TCRdb to the late 2010s). Describing the broader study: The SMART-Seq v4 Ultra Low Input RNA kit was used to prepare libraries from fractions with low cell numbers. Two healthy male donors made up the cohort, one aged 18 to 30 years and the other aged 30 to 39 years. To follow T-cell clones before and after both primary and booster YFV17D yellow fever vaccination, bulk TCR alpha and beta repertoires underwent longitudinal sequencing. Bulk PBMC replicates and cell subsets were isolated from blood drawn at multiple timepoints before and after both primary and secondary immunization.

Broader findings and caveats from the paper: The secondary T-cell response was found to be weaker but faster than the primary response, with a peak reached on day 5 rather than on day 15. Only a couple of donors were included in the study, so the extent to which the findings can be generalized is limited. A small fraction of clonotypes showed up in both the CD4 and CD8 compartments, probably as a result of convergent recombination. Computational filtering was required because FACS-sorted repertoires could contain abundant contaminating clonotypes from the bulk population. After the booster, most clones that had expanded after primary vaccination were detected again (approximately 96% of CD4 and around nine tenths of CD8), suggesting broad maintenance of memory.

The treatment or condition label on this specimen signifies: live attenuated yellow fever vaccine strain. PBMCs were isolated from peripheral blood using a standard Ficoll-Paque protocol. CD4 and CD8 T-cell fractions were isolated with Dynabeads CD4 and CD8 positive selection kits. TriZol was used to extract RNA from bulk PBMCs, CD4 and CD8 fractions, and dextramer-positive and dextramer-negative fractions. TCRdb records Illumina NovaSeq 6000 as the sequencer. Synthesis of TCR cDNA relied on 5'RACE template switching, a step that introduced a universal primer site along with unique molecular identifiers. Priming of cDNA synthesis was performed from both the TCR alpha and TCR beta constant segments. Libraries were amplified in two PCR steps, with sample barcodes and sequencing adapters added in the second step. Libraries were sequenced on Illumina HiSeq 2500 (2x100 bp) or NovaSeq (2x150 bp). The authors' pipeline ran thus. Reads were demultiplexed and collapsed into UMI consensus sequences with MIGEC, and V(D)J alignment was performed with MiXCR. Vaccine-responding clonotypes were identified with edgeR using replicate PBMC samples, with FDR below 0.01 and a log2 fold change above 5 up to day 15 being required. Bulk clonotypes were assigned CD4 or CD8 identity according to which sequenced CD4 or CD8 repertoire held them at higher abundance. TCRdb itself trimmed the public reads at Q25 with fastp, ran MiXCR and retained productive beta chains. Merged by CDR3 protein, the rows form single entries marked with the most common genes and DNA. The V and J calls were not made by the authors but by TCRdb's processing. Present in this sample are 200,000 to 250,000 distinct CDR3 sequences, approximately 3% of which were seen just once. The top ten hold around 3.2% of the sample.

Sequenced material: CD4+ T cells sorted from PBMCs, taken 10 days after the yellow fever booster vaccination. The V gene is TRBV7-2 and the J gene is TRBJ2-1, with TRBD2 identical over 10 junction bases. The TCR was taken from a man in his late teens or twenties who received the YFV17D yellow fever vaccine. The DNA sequence is TGTGCCAGCAGCACCCCTAGCGGGGGAGTAAGTGAGCAGTTCTTC. This translates into CASSTPSGGVSEQFF.